These 14 T cell receptor beta chains originate from one sample sequenced in a study of blood T cell repertoires in COVID-19. Data came from immunoSEQ multiplex PCR; TCRdb stores just in-frame clones and leaves some out. The top ten hold 7.5% to 9% of the sample, which has fewer than 700,000 clones, roughly 89% seen once. The sequenced sample consisted of peripheral blood. The receptors were gathered from a woman aged 50 to 60 with COVID-19, enrolled during active disease.

The chain carries TRBV4-1 and TRBJ1-6; 9 bases fit TRBD1. With 0 bases clipped from V and 10 bases from J, the junction kept 7 bases outside the gene matches. Germline CDR1 and CDR2: MGHRA and YSYEKL. The CDR3 loop spans 16 amino acids. The chain's CDR3 is CASSQEFSTGGSPLHF. CDR3 coding DNA: TGCGCCAGCAGCCAAGAGTTCTCGACAGGGGGATCACCCCTCCACTTT.

A note on this clone: Different DNA sequences within this sample yield the same CDR3. V is TRBV9 and J is TRBJ1-5, with TRBD1 matching 7 bases. V trimming: 0 bases; J trimming: 5 bases; junction bases outside the gene matches: 5. Germline loops: CDR1 SGDLS, CDR2 YYNGEE. The CDR3 is made up of 15 amino acids. The CDR3 region is CASSVGGQGDQPQHF. The CDR3 nucleotides read TGTGCCAGCAGCGTAGGGGGGCAGGGGGATCAGCCCCAGCATTTT.

This rearrangement joins TRBV5-4 to TRBJ1-1; maybe TRBD1 (6 bases). Germline V gene data show CDR1 as SGHNT and CDR2 as YYREEE (reference sequence). Deletions cut 0 bases from V and 1 base from J, with 10 bases between. The CDR3 covers 15 residues. The chain's CDR3 is CASSLGGRGNTEAFF. CDR3 bases: TGTGCCAGCAGCTTGGGAGGCAGGGGGAACACTGAAGCTTTCTTT.

This clone came up once. The CDR3 bases are TGTGCCACCAGCGGACGCCAACAGGAGAACACCGGGGAGCTGTTTTTT. This translates into CATSGRQQENTGELFF. V usage is TRBV15 and J usage is TRBJ2-2; D is possibly TRBD1 (5 bases). Per germline, CDR1 LNHNV and CDR2 YYDKDF (reference sequence). CDR3 length equals 16 residues. V lost 5 bases, J lost 1 base, and 14 bases lay in between.

The gene calls are TRBV2 and TRBJ2-7; D is ambiguous. There are 11 residues in the CDR3. The V and J ends lost 8 bases and 2 bases respectively, with 7 bases between them. Per the germline V gene, CDR1 is SNHLY and CDR2 is FYNNEI. The CDR3 nucleotides read TGTGCCAGCGGCGGCGCCTACGAGCAGTACTTC. It is translated as CASGGAYEQYF.

This sequence joins TRBV2 and TRBJ2-7; weak D call: TRBD1 (5 bases). V lost 4 bases to trimming and J lost 4 bases, with 11 bases between them. CDR3 length: 13 residues. Germline V gene data show CDR1 as SNHLY and CDR2 as FYNNEI. The CDR3 region is CASSGQGKYEQYF. CDR3 coding DNA: TGTGCCAGCAGTGGTCAGGGAAAGTACGAGCAGTACTTC.

The J gene is TRBJ1-1, the V gene TRBV7-6; D perhaps matches TRBD1 (6 bases). Germline V gene lookup returns CDR1 SGHVS and CDR2 FNYEAQ. Trimming stripped 4 bases from V and 8 bases from J, with 11 bases between. CDR3 size: 12 residues. The CDR3 here is CASSSGGAEAFF. The CDR3 region has the DNA TGTGCCAGCAGCTCGGGGGGGGCAGAAGCTTTCTTT.

This chain connects TRBV11-2 to TRBJ1-1, with D tentatively TRBD1 (6 bases). Germline CDR1 SGHAT, CDR2 FQNNGV. V was clipped by 5 bases and J by 4 bases, with 14 bases between them. The CDR3 loop spans 14 amino acids. For the CDR3, the DNA is TGTGCCAGCAGCGCACAGGGTCGGGTCACTGAAGCTTTCTTT. Its translation: CASSAQGRVTEAFF.

The chain has TRBV19 and TRBJ1-2; the D gene is possibly TRBD1 (5 bases). From germline, CDR1 is LNHDA and CDR2 SQIVND (reference sequence). The V end was cut by 6 bases, the J end by 1 base, with 18 bases between. This CDR3 is built from 16 residues. The CDR3 here is CASSPTSPGGNYGYTF. The DNA for the CDR3 is TGTGCCAGTAGCCCGACTAGTCCCGGGGGTAACTATGGCTACACCTTC. Variable domain in full (rest from reference TRBV19 and TRBJ1-2): DGGITQSPKYLFRKEGQNVTLSCEQNLNHDAMYWYRQDPGQGLRLIYYSQIVNDFQKGDIAEGYSVSREKKESFPLTVTSAQKNPTAFYLCASSPTSPGGNYGYTFGSGTRLTVV.

The rearrangement joins TRBV11-2 to TRBJ2-1; 9 positions match TRBD2. The CDR3 totals 17 residues. V trimming: 0 bases; J trimming: 2 bases; junction bases outside the gene matches: 5. Germline CDR1 and CDR2: SGHAT and FQNNGV. CDR3 in DNA: TGTGCCAGCAGCTTAGATCTCCTAGCGGGGACCTACAATGAGCAGTTCTTC. Residues: CASSLDLLAGTYNEQFF.

The chain uses TRBV18 and TRBJ2-6; weak D call: TRBD1 (5 bases). The germline V and J ends were trimmed by 1 base and 1 base, with 5 bases remaining between them. This CDR3 has 15 residues. The germline gives CDR1 KGHSH, CDR2 LQKENI. The CDR3 loop is CASSPQGSGANVLTF. CDR3 DNA sequence: TGTGCCAGCTCACCACAGGGGTCTGGGGCCAACGTCCTGACTTTC.

The genes are TRBV7-9 and TRBJ2-1, with 9 bases fitting TRBD2. Unmatched junction bases numbered 5, after V lost 5 bases and J lost 6 bases. Germline loops: CDR1 SEHNR, CDR2 FQNEAQ (reference sequence). The CDR3 contains 14 residues. CDR3 DNA: TGTGCCAGCAGCACGGGACTAGCAACCAATGAGCAGTTCTTC. It translates to CASSTGLATNEQFF.

The V gene is TRBV13, the J gene TRBJ2-3; 8 bases agree with TRBD2. Per germline, CDR1 PRHDT and CDR2 FYEKMQ (reference sequence). The CDR3 spans 15 residues. The V gene end was trimmed by 0 bases and the J gene end by 8 bases; junction bases not matched to a gene: 7. The chain's CDR3 is CASSLGGGDGRTQYF. In nucleotides, the CDR3 is TGTGCCAGCAGCTTAGGCGGGGGGGACGGCCGTACGCAGTATTTT. The complete variable domain, with remaining parts taken from reference TRBV13 and TRBJ2-3, reads AAGVIQSPRHLIKEKRETATLKCYPIPRHDTVYWYQQGPGQDPQFLISFYEKMQSDKGSIPDRFSAQQFSDYHSELNMSSLELGDSALYFCASSLGGGDGRTQYFGPGTRLTVL.

This clone was recorded a few times. The chain links TRBV10-3 to TRBJ1-4; D may be TRBD1 (6 bases). The CDR3 extends over 14 amino acids. V lost 5 bases and J lost 5, with 12 bases in between. The germline CDR1 and CDR2 sequences are ENHRY and SYGVKD. CDR3 loop: CAISRTGRNEKLFF. The CDR3 DNA reads TGTGCCATCAGTCGAACAGGGAGAAATGAAAAACTGTTTTTT.